This T cell receptor (beta chain) is from a study of CD8+ T cells in alopecia areata. About the study: Among treated patients, oral tofacitinib was administered at 5 to 10 mg twice daily. Study outcomes and limitations: With tofacitinib ongoing, many expanded lesional clones persisted in both scalp and blood. Scalp samples also yield sequences from resident alphabeta T cells of normal skin.

Reverse transcription of extracted RNA yielded cDNA, which provided the sequencing template. The data were produced by immunoSEQ multiplex PCR, yet TCRdb's version contains in-frame clones alone and is incomplete. The table shows approximately 200,000 clones, with 50% to 60% occurring only once. A note on this clone: Its antigen is currently unknown.

Noted treatment: oral pan-JAK inhibitor, 5-10 mg twice daily. This CDR3 contains 17 residues. The germline CDR1 and CDR2 sequences are MGHRA and YSYEKL. Trimming cost V 3 bases and J 3 bases; bases outside gene matches: 13. Sequenced material: CD4+ T cells sorted from blood, taken at week 4, from a patient treated with tofacitinib. The chain joins TRBV4-1 to TRBJ2-7; 8 positions agree with TRBD2. The sequence was obtained from a human donor with alopecia areata. CDR3 in DNA: TGCGCCAGCAGCCACCCCACTAGCGGTGGTAAGATCTACGAGCAGTACTTC. It encodes CASSHPTSGGKIYEQYF.